Each of the 21 T cell receptor beta chains below was sequenced from the same sample in a study of T cells in Graves' hyperthyroidism and ophthalmopathy. RNA transcripts yielded amplified TCR beta CDR3 regions. The HTBI primer set drove a first-round RT-PCR of the TCR CDR3. TCRdb recomputed calls from the multiplex PCR reads with MiXCR, one row per CDR3 protein. The sample consists of about 840,000 distinct CDR3 sequences, roughly 37% of them appearing once. The sample taken for sequencing was blood. The receptors originated from a man aged 18 to 29 with Graves' hyperthyroidism.

To note about this clonotype: Because the CDR3 is missing its conserved closing phenylalanine or tryptophan, this is likely a read error. The chain uses TRBV4-3 and TRBJ1-2; possible D gene TRBD1, 6 bases. Trimming took off 5 bases at V and 2 bases at J, with 15 bases between the two ends. Germline assignment: CDR1 LGHNA and CDR2 YSLEER. This CDR3 has 15 residues. CDR3 DNA sequence: TGCGCCAGCAGCACACAAGGGGGAATGAACTATGGCTACACCCTC. It specifies CASSTQGGMNYGYTL.

As DNA, the CDR3 is TGTGCCAGTAGTATACGGGACAGGGGGTCTGGGGCCAACGTCCTGACTTTC. Encoded protein: CASSIRDRGSGANVLTF. The chain carries TRBV19 and TRBJ2-6, with 11 nucleotides matching TRBD1. V shed 2 bases and J 1 base; nucleotides not matched to a gene: 1. The CDR3 consists of 17 residues. The germline V gene has CDR1 LNHDA and CDR2 SQIVND (reference sequence). Looking up the rest from reference TRBV19 and TRBJ2-6 gives the full variable domain: DGGITQSPKYLFRKEGQNVTLSCEQNLNHDAMYWYRQDPGQGLRLIYYSQIVNDFQKGDIAEGYSVSREKKESFPLTVTSAQKNPTAFYLCASSIRDRGSGANVLTFGAGSRLTVL.

This clonotype was observed at least ten times. The chain links TRBV9 to TRBJ1-1; D gene uncertain. Germline values: CDR1 SGDLS, CDR2 YYNGEE. Trimming shortened V by 2 bases and J by 2 bases, and 13 bases separated the two germline ends. The CDR3 covers 15 residues. The CDR3 region is CASSVEPGGNTEAFF. The DNA of the CDR3 is TGTGCCAGCAGCGTGGAACCTGGCGGCAACACTGAAGCTTTCTTT.

This clonotype appeared many times. The chain couples TRBV2 to TRBJ1-1; D ambiguous. The CDR3 is 15 residues long. Trimming removed 2 bases from V and 0 bases from J, with 10 bases in between. Germline V gene lookup returns CDR1 SNHLY and CDR2 FYNNEI. The CDR3 loop reads CASSEWGPMNTEAFF. The CDR3 region has the DNA TGTGCCAGCAGTGAATGGGGTCCCATGAACACTGAAGCTTTCTTT. Supplemented by reference TRBV2 and TRBJ1-1, the full variable domain reads EPEVTQTPSHQVTQMGQEVILRCVPISNHLYFYWYRQILGQKVEFLVSFYNNEISEKSEIFDDQFSVERPDGSNFTLKIRSTKLEDSAMYFCASSEWGPMNTEAFFGQGTRLTVV.

This clonotype was seen only a few times. CDR3 protein: CASRPLSVEAFF. For the CDR3, the DNA is TGTGCCAGCAGACCGTTGTCAGTTGAAGCTTTCTTT. This chain connects TRBV7-9 to TRBJ1-1; D is ambiguous. The germline V gene has CDR1 SEHNR and CDR2 FQNEAQ (reference sequence). CDR3 length: 12 amino acids. V gave up 6 bases and J gave up 7 bases, with 12 bases separating them.

The chain joins TRBV3-1 to TRBJ2-7; D may be TRBD1 (5 bases). V lost 4 bases, J lost 0 bases, and 16 bases lay in between. Germline CDR1 is LGHDT and CDR2 is YNNKEL (reference sequence). CDR3 length: 16 amino acids. CDR3 sequence reads: CASSRTSDTFSYEQYF. CDR3 coding DNA: TGTGCCAGCAGCCGCACCTCGGACACCTTCTCCTACGAGCAGTACTTC.

This chain's CDR3 is CASSLSGTVQETQYF. DNA for the CDR3: TGTGCCAGCAGCTTATCCGGGACAGTCCAAGAGACCCAGTACTTC. This chain links TRBV13 with TRBJ2-5; 7 bases map to TRBD1. V gave up 2 bases and J gave up 1 base; unmatched junction bases: 4. Germline V gene lookup returns CDR1 PRHDT and CDR2 FYEKMQ (reference sequence). CDR3 length: 15 amino acids. Full variable domain (missing parts from reference TRBV13 and TRBJ2-5): AAGVIQSPRHLIKEKRETATLKCYPIPRHDTVYWYQQGPGQDPQFLISFYEKMQSDKGSIPDRFSAQQFSDYHSELNMSSLELGDSALYFCASSLSGTVQETQYFGPGTRLLVL.

The chain combines TRBV12-3 or TRBV12-4 with TRBJ1-2; D is unresolved. Trimming removed 9 bases at V and 4 bases at J, with 12 bases between. The CDR3 is made up of 12 amino acids. The CDR3 DNA reads as TGTGCCAGTGGTGGACGTGGCTATGGCTACACCTTC. Protein sequence: CASGGRGYGYTF.

This clonotype was counted ten times or more. CDR3 coding DNA: TGTGCCAGCAGCCCAGTTGGGGCTGGAAACACCATATATTTT. This sequence encodes CASSPVGAGNTIYF. The chain is built from TRBV7-9 and TRBJ1-3; D is unresolved. This CDR3 is built from 14 residues. The V end was cut by 5 bases, the J end by 2 bases, with 10 bases between. CDR1 is SEHNR, CDR2 FQNEAQ, per germline (reference sequence).

As for this clonotype: This may stem from a read error, because a much larger clone lies one nucleotide away. The chain recombines TRBV6-1 with TRBJ1-6, with D unresolved. CDR3 size: 15 residues. Germline CDR1 MNHNS, CDR2 SASEGT. Deletions cut 5 bases from V and 1 base from J, with 9 bases between. Here the CDR3 DNA reads TGTGCCAGCAGTCTATGGACGTCCTATAATTCACCCCTCCACTTT. This gives the protein CASSLWTSYNSPLHF.

This clonotype was counted many times. The J gene is TRBJ1-2, the V gene TRBV29-1; 7 bases align to TRBD1. This CDR3 is 13 amino acids long. The germline V gene encodes CDR1 SQVTM and CDR2 ANQGSEA. Trimming cost V 0 bases and J 8 bases; bases outside gene matches: 6. The CDR3 sequence is CSVEDPGGGGYTF. In nucleotides, the CDR3 is TGCAGCGTTGAAGATCCAGGGGGGGGAGGCTACACCTTC.

This clonotype was counted ten times or more. The gene calls are TRBV7-3 and TRBJ2-5; no clear D gene. This CDR3 comprises 14 residues. Germline V gene data show CDR1 as SGHTA and CDR2 as FQGTGA. Trimming left V 1 base short and J 1 base short, with 7 bases between. CDR3: CASSLNGVQETQYF. The CDR3 DNA sequence: TGTGCCAGCAGCTTAAATGGAGTCCAAGAGACCCAGTACTTC. Full variable domain (rest looked up from reference TRBV7-3 and TRBJ2-5): GAGVSQTPSNKVTEKGKYVELRCDPISGHTALYWYRQSLGQGPEFLIYFQGTGAADDSGLPNDRFFAVRPEGSVSTLKIQRTERGDSAVYLCASSLNGVQETQYFGPGTRLLVL.

J is TRBJ1-2 and V is TRBV19; D remains ambiguous. The CDR3 covers 15 residues. CDR1 and CDR2 (germline): LNHDA, SQIVND (reference sequence). V was cut by 7 bases and J by 0 bases, with 15 bases left in between. CDR3 bases: TGTGCCAGTATCGGCGGCGGCCTGTCTAACTATGGCTACACCTTC. Translating it yields CASIGGGLSNYGYTF. Complete variable domain (other parts from reference TRBV19 and TRBJ1-2): DGGITQSPKYLFRKEGQNVTLSCEQNLNHDAMYWYRQDPGQGLRLIYYSQIVNDFQKGDIAEGYSVSREKKESFPLTVTSAQKNPTAFYLCASIGGGLSNYGYTFGSGTRLTVV.

V and J are TRBV5-1 and TRBJ2-3; D remains ambiguous. CDR3 length: 13 residues. V was cut by 4 bases and J by 2 bases, with 8 bases left in between. Germline lookup yields CDR1 SGHRS and CDR2 YFSETQ. The CDR3 is CASSALLTDTQYF. The CDR3, as DNA: TGCGCCAGCAGCGCACTCCTCACAGATACGCAGTATTTT.

V is TRBV2 and J is TRBJ2-7; 7 bases line up with TRBD1. The CDR3 runs to 17 residues. The germline gives CDR1 SNHLY, CDR2 FYNNEI. Trimming took 5 bases from V and 3 from J; bases not matched to a gene: 16. The CDR3 DNA reads TGTGCCAGCAGTCACCCTCTTTCCGGGGACAGCCGCTACGAGCAGTACTTC. The encoded protein is CASSHPLSGDSRYEQYF.

V gene TRBV29-1 combines with J gene TRBJ2-5; TRBD2 aligns across 11 bases. The V and J ends lost 3 bases and 3 bases, in that order; junction bases with no gene match: 3. This CDR3 contains 14 residues. Germline CDR1 reads SQVTM; CDR2 reads ANQGSEA. The CDR3 region has the DNA TGCAGCGTTGAGGCACTAGCGGGAGAAGAGACCCAGTACTTC. Its translation is CSVEALAGEETQYF.

Details on this clonotype: A read error may explain this, as a much larger clone is one base away. The rearrangement links TRBV29-1 to TRBJ2-7; D is undetermined. The germline V gene encodes CDR1 SQVTM and CDR2 ANQGSEA. Trimming took 6 bases from V and 2 from J, leaving 14 bases between them. There are 13 residues in the CDR3. Here the CDR3 DNA reads TGCAGCGTACAGACACCTTACACCTACGAGCAGTACTTC. The encoded protein is CSVQTPYTYEQYF.

The rearrangement links TRBV7-8 to TRBJ1-3; 8 bases line up with TRBD1. V was clipped by 2 bases and J by 8 bases; unmatched bases: 8. Germline CDR1 is SGHVS and CDR2 is FQNEAQ. The CDR3 is made up of 15 amino acids. CDR3 nucleotides: TGTGCCAGCAGCTTACAGGGGGCACTTTCGGACACCATATATTTT. Protein sequence: CASSLQGALSDTIYF.

The rearrangement joins TRBV4-1 to TRBJ2-7, with a weak D call TRBD2 (6 bases). Germline CDR1 MGHRA, CDR2 YSYEKL. The V end was cut by 4 bases, the J end by 7 bases, with 17 bases between. The CDR3 extends over 14 amino acids. The CDR3 is CASSRGEWVREQYF. CDR3 DNA sequence: TGCGCCAGCAGCCGGGGGGAGTGGGTGCGAGAGCAGTACTTC.

This clonotype was seen at least ten times. The J gene is TRBJ2-5, the V gene TRBV7-2, with TRBD1 as a possible D gene (5 bases). Germline lookup yields CDR1 SGHTA and CDR2 FQGNSA. The CDR3 loop spans 13 amino acids. Deletions cut 4 bases from V and 2 bases from J, with 8 bases between. CDR3 amino acids: CASSWGGQETQYF. As DNA, the CDR3 is TGTGCCAGCAGCTGGGGCGGTCAAGAGACCCAGTACTTC.

The chain joins TRBV11-2 to TRBJ1-1; D remains ambiguous. In germline, CDR1 is SGHAT, CDR2 FQNNGV. The CDR3 runs 13 residues. Trimming took 4 bases from V and 5 from J, leaving 11 bases between them. DNA of the CDR3: TGTGCCAGCAGCTCGATAGGGCAAACTGAAGCTTTCTTT. Translation gives CASSSIGQTEAFF.